Presented here are 20 T cell receptor beta chains from one specimen sequenced in a study of cytomegalovirus exposure and HLA in healthy donors. This PCR relied on a set of 60 Vbeta primers and 13 Jbeta primers. Assay: immunoSEQ multiplex PCR; the TCRdb copy retains only in-frame clones and omits some. Of 150,000 to 200,000 clones listed, 75% to 90% were seen once; the top ten hold approximately 2%. The sample consisted of PBMCs. Every receptor here comes from a woman between 18 and 30 years old in good health and CMV-seronegative.

The genes are TRBV6-1 and TRBJ2-2, with TRBD1 matching over 7 bases. This CDR3 region has 15 residues. The J segment lost 6 bases and the V segment lost 6 bases, leaving 10 bases of the junction unmatched. Germline values: CDR1 MNHNS, CDR2 SASEGT. The CDR3 loop is CASRERQGASGELFF. CDR3 bases: TGTGCCAGCAGAGAACGACAGGGCGCCTCCGGGGAGCTGTTTTTT.

V and J are TRBV4-1 and TRBJ2-3, with 10 positions matching TRBD2. Germline loops: CDR1 MGHRA, CDR2 YSYEKL. V gave up 4 bases and J gave up 4 bases; unmatched junction bases: 8. CDR3 size: 16 residues. CDR3: CASSRSGAGGADTQYF. CDR3 sequence (DNA): TGCGCCAGCAGCCGCAGTGGAGCGGGGGGGGCAGATACGCAGTATTTT.

V gene TRBV30 combines with J gene TRBJ2-3; possibly TRBD1 for D (5 bases). V lost 0 bases and J lost 1, with 5 bases in between. The CDR3 runs to 13 residues. Germline CDR1 reads GTSNPN; CDR2 reads SVGIG (reference sequence). The CDR3 DNA reads as TGTGCCTGGAGTGTAGGGGGCACAGATACGCAGTATTTT. The encoded protein is CAWSVGGTDTQYF.

The V call is TRBV7-9, the J call TRBJ2-4, with 10 bases aligning to TRBD2. Per germline, CDR1 SEHNR and CDR2 FQNEAQ (reference sequence). Trimming took 3 bases from V and 13 from J; bases not matched to a gene: 12. The length of the CDR3 is 15 residues. CDR3 sequence: CASSLGRTSGTPQYF. The CDR3 DNA reads as TGTGCCAGCAGCTTGGGGAGAACTAGCGGGACCCCGCAGTACTTC. Filled out from reference TRBV7-9 and TRBJ2-4, the complete variable domain reads DTGVSQNPRHKITKRGQNVTFRCDPISEHNRLYWYRQTLGQGPEFLTYFQNEAQLEKSRLLSDRFSAERPKGSFSTLEIQRTEQGDSAMYLCASSLGRTSGTPQYFGAGTRLSVL.

The chain uses TRBV2 and TRBJ1-1; possible D gene TRBD1, 5 bases. The CDR3 is 14 amino acids. Trimming took 7 bases from V and 4 from J, leaving 16 bases between them. Germline V CDR1 and CDR2: SNHLY, FYNNEI. The CDR3 protein is CASIIGEGSTEAFF. For the CDR3, the DNA is TGTGCCAGCATAATAGGGGAGGGTAGCACTGAAGCTTTCTTT.

J is TRBJ1-2 and V is TRBV6-1; tentatively, D is TRBD1 (5 bases). The CDR3 contains 15 residues. The V gene's germline CDR1 is MNHNS and CDR2 SASEGT. Trimming cost V 8 bases and J 8 bases, with 24 bases left between them. The CDR3 nucleotides read TGTGCCAGCTTTTTACTTCAGGGAGCCGCGGGGGGCTACACCTTC. It yields the protein CASFLLQGAAGGYTF.

The chain couples TRBV28 to TRBJ1-2, with 7 positions matching TRBD1. Per the germline V gene, CDR1 is MDHEN and CDR2 is SYDVKM. This CDR3 comprises 15 residues. After removal of 2 bases from V and 4 bases from J, the junction contained 7 bases not matched to a gene. The CDR3 protein is CASSLTDRIFYGYTF. For the CDR3, the DNA is TGTGCCAGCAGTTTAACGGACAGGATCTTCTATGGCTACACCTTC.

The CDR3 nucleotides read TGTGCCAGCAGTAAACAGGGAGGGGGTAATTCACCCCTCCACTTT. Translated, it gives CASSKQGGGNSPLHF. The chain employs TRBV2 and TRBJ1-6, with D perhaps TRBD1 (6 bases). The V gene's germline CDR1 is SNHLY and CDR2 FYNNEI. V lost 5 bases and J 6 bases, leaving 14 bases between the germline ends. This CDR3 region has 15 residues. Drawing the rest from reference TRBV2 and TRBJ1-6, the complete variable domain is EPEVTQTPSHQVTQMGQEVILRCVPISNHLYFYWYRQILGQKVEFLVSFYNNEISEKSEIFDDQFSVERPDGSNFTLKIRSTKLEDSAMYFCASSKQGGGNSPLHFGNGTRLTVT.

This chain links TRBV6-6 with TRBJ2-7; 9 bases are shared with TRBD1. The germline V gene has CDR1 MNHNY and CDR2 SVGAGI (reference sequence). The CDR3 sequence is 14 residues long. Trimming removed 6 bases from V and 3 bases from J; junction bases left unmatched: 6. The chain's CDR3 is CASRPGTGYYEQYF. The CDR3 DNA follows: TGTGCCAGCAGGCCCGGGACAGGGTACTACGAGCAGTACTTC.

The chain links TRBV11-2 to TRBJ2-1; no firm D call. V lost 3 bases, J lost 9 bases, and 12 bases lay in between. This CDR3 spans 13 amino acids. In germline, CDR1 is SGHAT, CDR2 FQNNGV. The CDR3 DNA sequence: TGTGCCAGCAGCTTCTCCCGCGAGTTTGAGCAGTTCTTC. Amino acid sequence: CASSFSREFEQFF.

J is TRBJ2-1 and V is TRBV11-2, with unresolved D. V was clipped by 2 bases and J by 8 bases, with 7 bases between them. CDR1 and CDR2 from the germline V gene are SGHAT and FQNNGV. The CDR3 consists of 12 residues. The DNA for the CDR3 is TGTGCCAGCAGCTTAAGTCTACATGAGCAGTTCTTC. Its protein is CASSLSLHEQFF.

The CDR3 nucleotides are TGTGCCAGCACGTCGATTCGAGGTTTGGAAGCTTTCTTT. This codes for CASTSIRGLEAFF. The chain recombines TRBV27 with TRBJ1-1; D is uncertain. The germline CDR1 and CDR2 sequences are MNHEY and SMNVEV (reference sequence). The CDR3 totals 13 residues. Deletions cut 7 bases from V and 8 bases from J, with 17 bases between.

In its sample, this clone was seen a few times. This sequence joins TRBV5-1 and TRBJ2-3; D perhaps matches TRBD2 (6 bases). Between the trimmed V and J ends, which lost 2 bases and 6 bases, there was a span of 10 bases. Germline assignment: CDR1 SGHRS and CDR2 YFSETQ. The CDR3 sequence is 13 residues long. DNA for the CDR3: TGCGCCAGCAGCTTCTGGGGGAGGGATACGCAGTATTTT. Protein product: CASSFWGRDTQYF.

This chain uses TRBV2 with TRBJ2-3; 8 bases are a match to TRBD1. Unmatched junction bases numbered 17, after V lost 6 bases and J lost 6 bases. The CDR3 is made up of 17 amino acids. In germline, CDR1 is SNHLY, CDR2 FYNNEI. CDR3 sequence reads: CASRGRGLQIGGDTQYF. As DNA, the CDR3 is TGTGCCAGCAGGGGCAGGGGGCTCCAGATAGGGGGTGATACGCAGTATTTT.

The chain employs TRBV2 and TRBJ1-6, with D perhaps TRBD1 (6 bases). This CDR3 has 15 residues. Deletions cut 6 bases from V and 4 bases from J, with 13 bases between. Looked up from germline, CDR1 is SNHLY and CDR2 is FYNNEI. This CDR3 is CASSADRLYNSPLHF. The CDR3 DNA sequence: TGTGCCAGCAGCGCCGACAGGCTTTATAATTCACCCCTCCACTTT.

V is TRBV10-3 and J is TRBJ2-2; no clear D gene. The germline CDR1 and CDR2 sequences are ENHRY and SYGVKD. Trimming took off 6 bases at V and 7 bases at J, with 9 bases between the two ends. CDR3 length equals 12 residues. CDR3 amino acids: CAIRSVYGELFF. As DNA, the CDR3 is TGTGCCATCAGGAGCGTATACGGGGAGCTGTTTTTT.

This chain joins TRBV5-1 and TRBJ2-7; the D is unclear. This CDR3 has 14 amino acids. In germline, CDR1 is SGHRS, CDR2 YFSETQ. V was clipped by 1 base and J by 6 bases, with 14 bases between them. CDR3 DNA sequence: TGCGCCAGCAGCTTGAATCTACCATCGGTCGAGCAGTACTTC. Translating it yields CASSLNLPSVEQYF.

In its sample, this clone was seen once. The chain links TRBV21-1 to TRBJ1-5. TRBV21-1 is deemed a pseudogene. The CDR3 has 16 residues. CDR3 sequence reads: CASSKALYRRNQPQHF. The CDR3, as DNA: TGTGCCAGCAGCAAAGCGCTTTATAGAAGAAATCAGCCCCAGCATTTT.

The chain couples TRBV6-5 to TRBJ2-5; no firm D call. Germline CDR1 reads MNHEY; CDR2 reads SVGAGI. V lost 5 bases and J lost 3, with 13 bases in between. This CDR3 spans 14 amino acids. The CDR3 spells CASSNEKPKETQYF. In nucleotides, the CDR3 is TGTGCCAGCAGTAACGAAAAACCTAAAGAGACCCAGTACTTC.

The J gene is TRBJ2-2, the V gene TRBV30, with D perhaps matching TRBD2 (6 bases). Trimming took off 5 bases at V and 0 bases at J, with 10 bases between the two ends. CDR3 length: 14 amino acids. Germline lookup yields CDR1 GTSNPN and CDR2 SVGIG (reference sequence). The CDR3 protein is CAWGAGPNTGELFF. The CDR3, as DNA: TGTGCCTGGGGAGCGGGCCCGAACACCGGGGAGCTGTTTTTT.